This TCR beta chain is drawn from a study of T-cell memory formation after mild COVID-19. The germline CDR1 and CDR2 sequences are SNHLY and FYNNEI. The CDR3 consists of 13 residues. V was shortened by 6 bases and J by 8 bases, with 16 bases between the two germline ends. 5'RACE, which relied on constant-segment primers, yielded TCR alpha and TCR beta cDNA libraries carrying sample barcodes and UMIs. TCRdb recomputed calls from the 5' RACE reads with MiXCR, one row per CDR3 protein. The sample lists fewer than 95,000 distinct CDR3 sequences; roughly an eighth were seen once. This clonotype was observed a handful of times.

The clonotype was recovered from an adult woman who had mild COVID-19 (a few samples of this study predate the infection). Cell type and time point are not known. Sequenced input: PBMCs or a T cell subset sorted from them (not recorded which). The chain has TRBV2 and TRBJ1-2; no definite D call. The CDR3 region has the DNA TGTGCCAGCAGCCCCAAACCGGCTCGGGGCTACACCTTC. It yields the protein CASSPKPARGYTF.